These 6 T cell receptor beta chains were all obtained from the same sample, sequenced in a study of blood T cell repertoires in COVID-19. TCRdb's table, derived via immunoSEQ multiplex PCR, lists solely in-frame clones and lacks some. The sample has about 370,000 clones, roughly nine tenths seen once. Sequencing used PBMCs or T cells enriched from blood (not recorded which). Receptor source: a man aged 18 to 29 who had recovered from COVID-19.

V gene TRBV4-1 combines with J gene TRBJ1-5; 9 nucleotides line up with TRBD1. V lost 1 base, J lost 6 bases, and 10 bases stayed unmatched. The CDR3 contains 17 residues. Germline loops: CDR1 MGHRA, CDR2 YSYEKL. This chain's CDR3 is CASSQVSTGTGSQPQHF. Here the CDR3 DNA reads TGCGCCAGCAGCCAAGTTTCAACCGGGACAGGGAGTCAGCCCCAGCATTTT.

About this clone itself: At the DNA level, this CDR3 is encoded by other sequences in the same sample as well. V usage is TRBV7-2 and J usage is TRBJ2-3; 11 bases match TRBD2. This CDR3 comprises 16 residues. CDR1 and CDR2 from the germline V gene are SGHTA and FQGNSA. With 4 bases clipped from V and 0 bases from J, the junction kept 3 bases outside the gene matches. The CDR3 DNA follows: TGTGCCAGCAGCTCTCGACTAGCGGGAAGCACAGATACGCAGTATTTT. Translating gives CASSSRLAGSTDTQYF.

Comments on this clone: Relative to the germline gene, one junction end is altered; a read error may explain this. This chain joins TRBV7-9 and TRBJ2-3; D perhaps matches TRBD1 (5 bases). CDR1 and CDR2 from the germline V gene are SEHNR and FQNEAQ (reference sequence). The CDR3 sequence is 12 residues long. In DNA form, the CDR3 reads TGTGCCAGCAGCCCCCGACAGTCTGAGGTATTTTTT. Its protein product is CASSPRQSEVFF. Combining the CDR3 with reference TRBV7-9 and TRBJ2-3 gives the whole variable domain DTGVSQNPRHKITKRGQNVTFRCDPISEHNRLYWYRQTLGQGPEFLTYFQNEAQLEKSRLLSDRFSAERPKGSFSTLEIQRTEQGDSAMYLCASSPRQSEVFFGPGTRLTVL.

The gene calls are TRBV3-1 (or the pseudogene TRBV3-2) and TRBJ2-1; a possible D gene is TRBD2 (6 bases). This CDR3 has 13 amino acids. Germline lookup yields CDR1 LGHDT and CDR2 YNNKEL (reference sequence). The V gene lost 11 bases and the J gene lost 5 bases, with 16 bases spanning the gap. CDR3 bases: TGTGCCGTCCGGGGGAGATGGGACAATGAGCAGTTCTTC. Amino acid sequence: CAVRGRWDNEQFF.

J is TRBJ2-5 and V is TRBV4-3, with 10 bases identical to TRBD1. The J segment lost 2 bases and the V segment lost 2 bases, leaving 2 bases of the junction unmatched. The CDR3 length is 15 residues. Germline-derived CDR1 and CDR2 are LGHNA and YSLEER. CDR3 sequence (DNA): TGCGCCAGCAGCCAACGGGACAGGGGACAAGAGACCCAGTACTTC. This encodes CASSQRDRGQETQYF.

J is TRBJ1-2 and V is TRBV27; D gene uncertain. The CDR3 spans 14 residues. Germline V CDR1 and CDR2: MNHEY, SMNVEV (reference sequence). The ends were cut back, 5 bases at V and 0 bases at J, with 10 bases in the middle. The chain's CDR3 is CASSPRTSNYGYTF. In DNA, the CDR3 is TGTGCCAGCAGTCCCCGGACTTCTAACTATGGCTACACCTTC.